The 18 T cell receptor beta chains reported below all come from one sample, sequenced in a study of shared clonotypes between healthy human individuals. The naive CD8 population came from CD45RO-negative cells selected for CCR7, without terminally differentiated effector memory CD45RA+ cells. Clones were read by immunoSEQ multiplex PCR, and TCRdb kept only the in-frame ones, dropping some. The data show roughly 2,000,000 clones, approximately 95% seen once. Sequenced sample: naive CD8+ T cells sorted from blood. The receptors shown here come from a man between 18 and 35 years old in good health.

The genes are TRBV25-1 and TRBJ2-1; the match to TRBD1 covers 12 bases. The CDR3 length is 16 residues. Trimming cost V 6 bases and J 7 bases; bases outside gene matches: 10. Germline-derived CDR1 and CDR2 are MGHDK and SYGVNS. CDR3 bases: TGTGCCAGCAGAGAGACCGGGACAGGGGGCTTTAATGAGCAGTTCTTC. It encodes CASRETGTGGFNEQFF.

The V and J genes are TRBV19 and TRBJ2-1; perhaps TRBD2 as D (6 bases). This CDR3 has 13 residues. Germline V gene lookup returns CDR1 LNHDA and CDR2 SQIVND (reference sequence). Trimming pared 4 bases from V and 6 bases from J, leaving 10 bases between. CDR3 loop: CASSTSVVNEQFF. The DNA of the CDR3 is TGTGCCAGTAGTACTAGCGTAGTCAATGAGCAGTTCTTC.

V gene TRBV29-1 combines with J gene TRBJ2-1, with D unresolved. The CDR3 sequence is 11 residues long. Trimming stripped 4 bases from V and 3 bases from J, with 4 bases between. Germline V CDR1 and CDR2: SQVTM, ANQGSEA. CDR3 coding DNA: TGCAGCGTTGTCCACTACAATGAGCAGTTCTTC. Encoded protein: CSVVHYNEQFF.

The chain recombines TRBV4-3 with TRBJ2-7, with TRBD2 matching 11 bases. The CDR3 loop spans 15 amino acids. Germline V gene data show CDR1 as LGHNA and CDR2 as YSLEER. The junction had 5 bases not matched to a gene; V was cut back by 4 bases and J by 3 bases. This CDR3 is CASSLWLAGGYEQYF. Here the CDR3 DNA reads TGCGCCAGCAGCCTTTGGCTAGCGGGAGGCTACGAGCAGTACTTC.

The rearrangement links TRBV27 to TRBJ2-1; maybe TRBD2 (5 bases). CDR3 size: 18 residues. Trimming took 5 bases from V and 7 from J, leaving 27 bases between them. Germline V gene data show CDR1 as MNHEY and CDR2 as SMNVEV (reference sequence). The CDR3 here is CASSPLWVSVPASNEQFF. In nucleotides, the CDR3 is TGTGCCAGCAGTCCATTATGGGTTAGCGTCCCCGCTTCGAATGAGCAGTTCTTC.

This clone was recorded only once. The chain carries TRBV6-5 and TRBJ1-2, with D possibly matching TRBD1 (5 bases). From germline, CDR1 is MNHEY and CDR2 SVGAGI. The CDR3 contains 14 residues. Trimming cost V 5 bases and J 4 bases, with 14 bases left between them. This CDR3 is CASSLSTGLYGYTF. CDR3 in DNA: TGTGCCAGCAGTCTGTCTACAGGTCTCTATGGCTACACCTTC.

The chain uses TRBV28 and TRBJ2-7; tentatively, D is TRBD2 (7 bases). V was pared by 3 bases and J by 3 bases, with 15 bases between. Germline-derived CDR1 and CDR2 are MDHEN and SYDVKM. This CDR3 region has 15 residues. The CDR3 sequence is CASSFPRGGHYEQYF. The CDR3 DNA reads TGTGCCAGCAGTTTCCCCCGCGGGGGCCACTACGAGCAGTACTTC.

As regards this clone: The same CDR3 can be traced to other DNA sequences in this sample. The chain uses TRBV19 and TRBJ2-7, with D possibly TRBD2 on 5 matching bases. V was cut by 1 base and J by 1 base, with 11 bases left in between. Germline loops: CDR1 LNHDA, CDR2 SQIVND (reference sequence). This CDR3 has 15 residues. CDR3 coding DNA: TGTGCCAGTAGTATAGGCGGCACGGGGTCCTACGAGCAGTACTTC. This encodes CASSIGGTGSYEQYF.

J is TRBJ1-2 and V is TRBV4-3; a possible D gene is TRBD1 (5 bases). There are 16 residues in the CDR3. CDR1 and CDR2 (germline): LGHNA, YSLEER. The V gene lost 0 bases and the J gene lost 8 bases, with 19 bases spanning the gap. The CDR3 is CASSQDEEGTAGGYTF. Written as DNA, the CDR3 is TGCGCCAGCAGCCAAGATGAGGAGGGGACGGCGGGCGGCTACACCTTC.

The chain joins TRBV19 to TRBJ1-1; tentatively, D is TRBD1 (5 bases). The V gene lost 5 bases and the J gene lost 8 bases, with 12 bases spanning the gap. The CDR3 extends over 12 amino acids. Germline V gene lookup returns CDR1 LNHDA and CDR2 SQIVND (reference sequence). The CDR3 here is CASSAGGGEAFF. DNA for the CDR3: TGTGCCAGTAGTGCGGGGGGAGGCGAAGCTTTCTTT.

The V and J genes are TRBV28 and TRBJ2-2, with 10 nucleotides matching TRBD1. CDR3 length: 14 amino acids. Germline V gene sequence: CDR1 MDHEN, CDR2 SYDVKM. Losses at the gene ends were 8 bases for V and 4 bases for J; bases not matched to a gene: 4. CDR3 sequence (DNA): TGTGCCAGCGCCCGGACAGGGGGCACCGGGGAGCTGTTTTTT. It codes for CASARTGGTGELFF.

In the case of this clone: The same CDR3 also results from other DNA sequences found in this sample. This chain joins TRBV9 and TRBJ2-2, with TRBD2 identical over 7 bases. V was pared by 0 bases and J by 5 bases, with 1 base of the junction left unmatched. Germline CDR1 and CDR2: SGDLS and YYNGEE. This CDR3 comprises 14 residues. CDR3 sequence (DNA): TGTGCCAGCAGCGTAGACGGGGGGACCGGGGAGCTGTTTTTT. Encoded protein: CASSVDGGTGELFF.

The chain combines TRBV13 with TRBJ2-1, with 9 bases matching TRBD2. Germline CDR1 is PRHDT and CDR2 is FYEKMQ (reference sequence). J was trimmed by 6 bases and V by 0 bases; bases with no gene match: 12. The CDR3 has 18 amino acids. The CDR3 DNA sequence: TGTGCCAGCAGCTTAGGCGGGATAGCGGGAGAGGGGAGCAATGAGCAGTTCTTC. Its translation: CASSLGGIAGEGSNEQFF.

This chain uses TRBV10-3 with TRBJ1-6; D not resolved. V was shortened by 8 bases and J by 5 bases, with 13 bases between the two germline ends. Germline V lookup: CDR1 ENHRY, CDR2 SYGVKD. This CDR3 region has 14 residues. The chain's CDR3 is CAICFDMDNSPLHF. CDR3 nucleotide sequence: TGTGCCATCTGCTTCGACATGGATAATTCACCCCTCCACTTT.

The chain links TRBV10-3 to TRBJ2-3; D is unclear. This CDR3 comprises 13 residues. V dropped 3 bases and J dropped 2 bases, with 6 bases sitting between them. Germline CDR1 is ENHRY and CDR2 is SYGVKD. CDR3 sequence reads: CAISDTFTDTQYF. The CDR3 nucleotides are TGTGCCATCAGTGACACGTTCACAGATACGCAGTATTTT.

As concerns this clone: The same CDR3 is also encoded by other DNA sequences in this sample. The chain carries TRBV7-2 and TRBJ1-6, with D possibly matching TRBD1 (5 bases). This CDR3 is 16 amino acids long. Germline CDR1 SGHTA, CDR2 FQGNSA. Trimming stripped 3 bases from V and 0 bases from J, with 9 bases between. DNA for the CDR3: TGTGCCAGCAGCTTGGGGGGTCCCTCCTATAATTCACCCCTCCACTTT. Protein product: CASSLGGPSYNSPLHF. The full variable domain, rest sourced from reference TRBV7-2 and TRBJ1-6, is GAGVSQSPSNKVTEKGKDVELRCDPISGHTALYWYRQSLGQGLEFLIYFQGNSAPDKSGLPSDRFSAERTGGSVSTLTIQRTQQEDSAVYLCASSLGGPSYNSPLHFGNGTRLTVT.

The chain couples TRBV5-4 to TRBJ2-2; the D gene is possibly TRBD1 (5 bases). CDR3 length: 17 amino acids. Germline V CDR1 and CDR2: SGHNT, YYREEE (reference sequence). Trimming left V 1 base short and J 7 bases short, with 20 bases between. The CDR3, as DNA: TGTGCCAGCAGCTTGCGGCAGGGCCCCTGGAGTGGCGGGGAGCTGTTTTTT. Translation gives CASSLRQGPWSGGELFF.

CDR3 amino acids: CASSLATGSGPQHF. The CDR3, as DNA: TGTGCCAGCAGTTTAGCAACGGGCTCAGGGCCCCAGCATTTT. The V call is TRBV27, the J call TRBJ1-5; D gene unclear. Trimming took 2 bases from V and 9 from J, leaving 14 bases between them. The germline CDR1 and CDR2 sequences are MNHEY and SMNVEV (reference sequence). The CDR3 loop spans 14 amino acids.